This T cell receptor beta chain was captured in a study of T cell clonotyping in hematopoietic cell transplantation. Study-wide background: Cytoreduction preceded collection of pretransplant recipient samples.

V was cut by 5 bases and J by 8 bases, with 12 bases left in between. Germline V lookup: CDR1 DFQATT, CDR2 SNEGSKA (reference sequence). This CDR3 is built from 11 residues. This clone was seen only a few times. Antigen: not known. Specified time point: recipient sample about 28 days before transplant, after cytoreduction. Sequenced by immunoSEQ multiplex PCR; TCRdb stores in-frame clones only, minus some. In the table there are more than 20,000 clones, more than 65% of which are singletons. Study-wide findings and caveats: After transplant, recipient diversity fell while pathologically expanded clonotypes grew through day 180. Broader posttransplant TCR repertoire diversity was predicted by graft donor and pretransplant recipient Inverse Simpson Index values. At the given depth, recipient repertoires were over 97% de novo clonotypes.

The V gene is TRBV20-1, the J gene TRBJ1-2; D perhaps matches TRBD1 (6 bases). The sequence came from a woman aged 55-75 years with acute myeloid leukemia. Some clones in this sample may be carry-over from other donors' samples. Material: peripheral blood mononuclear cells, obtained before stem cell transplant. The CDR3 nucleotides are TGCAGTGCTCGGGGGGCTCGGGGCTACACCTTC. This sequence encodes CSARGARGYTF.